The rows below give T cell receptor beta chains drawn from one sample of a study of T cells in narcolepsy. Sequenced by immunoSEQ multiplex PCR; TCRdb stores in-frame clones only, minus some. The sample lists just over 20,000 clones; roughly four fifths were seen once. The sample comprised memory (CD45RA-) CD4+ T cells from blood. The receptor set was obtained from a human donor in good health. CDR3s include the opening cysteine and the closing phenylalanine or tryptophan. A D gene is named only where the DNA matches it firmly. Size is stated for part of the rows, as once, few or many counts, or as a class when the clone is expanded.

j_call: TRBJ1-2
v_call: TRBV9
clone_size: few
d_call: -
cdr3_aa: CASSPHTSAPYGYTF
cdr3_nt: TGTGCCAGCAGCCCTCACACAAGCGCACCCTATGGCTACACCTTC

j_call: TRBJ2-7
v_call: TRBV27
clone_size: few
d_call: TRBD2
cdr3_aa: CASSLRGGRESGEQYF
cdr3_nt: TGTGCCAGCAGTTTACGCGGCGGGAGGGAATCCGGCGAGCAGTACTTC

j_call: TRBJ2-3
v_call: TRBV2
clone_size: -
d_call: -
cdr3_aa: CASRWQEEYF
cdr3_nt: TGTGCCAGCAGGTGGCAGGAGGAGTATTTT

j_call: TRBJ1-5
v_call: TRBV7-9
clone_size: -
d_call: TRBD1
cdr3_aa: CASSDRDRGFQPQHF
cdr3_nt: TGTGCCAGCAGCGACCGGGACAGGGGATTTCAGCCCCAGCATTTT

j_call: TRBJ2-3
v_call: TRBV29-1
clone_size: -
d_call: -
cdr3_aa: CSVHREGTDTQYF
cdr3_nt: TGCAGCGTTCACAGGGAGGGCACAGATACGCAGTATTTT

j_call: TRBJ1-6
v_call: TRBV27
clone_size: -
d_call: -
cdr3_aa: CASSFQLGRNSPLHF
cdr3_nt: TGTGCCAGCAGTTTCCAGTTAGGTCGTAATTCACCCCTCCACTTT

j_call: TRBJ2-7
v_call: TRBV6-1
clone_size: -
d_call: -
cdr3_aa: CASTLGHSQPYEQYF
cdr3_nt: TGTGCCAGCACCCTTGGGCATTCCCAACCCTACGAGCAGTACTTC

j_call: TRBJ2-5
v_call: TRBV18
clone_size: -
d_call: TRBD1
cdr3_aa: CASSPSEDRGRKETQYF
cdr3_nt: TGTGCCAGCTCACCCTCTGAGGACAGGGGGAGGAAAGAGACCCAGTACTTC

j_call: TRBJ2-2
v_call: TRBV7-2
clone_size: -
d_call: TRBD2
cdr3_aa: CASSLFNSGRGSTGELFF
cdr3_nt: TGTGCCAGCAGCTTATTTAATAGCGGGAGGGGCAGCACCGGGGAGCTGTTTTTT

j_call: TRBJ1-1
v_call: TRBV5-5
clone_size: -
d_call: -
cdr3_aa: CASSLVRHTEAFF
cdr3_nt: TGTGCCAGCAGCTTGGTACGGCACACTGAAGCTTTCTTT

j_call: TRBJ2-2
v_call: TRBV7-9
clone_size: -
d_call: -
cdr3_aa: CASSLFETGELFF
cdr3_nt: TGTGCCAGCAGCTTATTCGAGACCGGGGAGCTGTTTTTT

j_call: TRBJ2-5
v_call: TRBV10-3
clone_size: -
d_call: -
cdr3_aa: CAISEAVETQYF
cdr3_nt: TGTGCCATCAGTGAGGCGGTAGAGACCCAGTACTTC

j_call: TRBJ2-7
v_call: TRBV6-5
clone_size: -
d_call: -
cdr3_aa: CASTTLGGEQYF
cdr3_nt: TGTGCCAGCACCACCCTAGGGGGCGAGCAGTACTTC

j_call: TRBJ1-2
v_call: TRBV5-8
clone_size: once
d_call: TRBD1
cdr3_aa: CASSLVPGQGFGYTF
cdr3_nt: TGTGCCAGCAGCTTGGTTCCGGGACAGGGCTTTGGCTACACCTTC

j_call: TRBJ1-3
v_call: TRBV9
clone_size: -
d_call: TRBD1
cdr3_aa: CASSGGDSPNTIYF
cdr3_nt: TGTGCCAGCAGCGGTGGGGACAGCCCAAACACCATATATTTT

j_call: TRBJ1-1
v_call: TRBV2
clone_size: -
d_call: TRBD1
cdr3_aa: CASSRGQGRTEAFF
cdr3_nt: TGTGCCAGCAGTAGGGGACAGGGAAGGACTGAAGCTTTCTTT

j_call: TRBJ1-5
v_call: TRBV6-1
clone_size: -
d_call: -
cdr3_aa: CASSGLQGQPQHF
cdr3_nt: TGTGCCAGCAGTGGATTGCAGGGTCAGCCCCAGCATTTT

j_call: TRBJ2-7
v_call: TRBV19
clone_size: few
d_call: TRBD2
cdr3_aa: CASSTPFSGGRYEQYF
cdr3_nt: TGTGCCAGTAGTACTCCCTTTAGCGGGGGACGCTACGAGCAGTACTTC

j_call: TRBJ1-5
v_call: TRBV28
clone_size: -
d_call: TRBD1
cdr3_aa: CASSHAGGWGNQPQHF
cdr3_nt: TGTGCCAGCAGCCACGCAGGGGGCTGGGGAAATCAGCCCCAGCATTTT

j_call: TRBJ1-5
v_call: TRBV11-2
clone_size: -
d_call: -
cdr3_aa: CASSLALGNGNQPQHF
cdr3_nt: TGTGCCAGCAGCTTGGCCCTCGGAAATGGCAATCAGCCCCAGCATTTT

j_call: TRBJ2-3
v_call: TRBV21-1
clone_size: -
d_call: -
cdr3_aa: CASGLLAGRADTQYF
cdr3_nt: TGTGCCAGCGGACTACTAGCGGGAAGAGCAGATACGCAGTATTTT

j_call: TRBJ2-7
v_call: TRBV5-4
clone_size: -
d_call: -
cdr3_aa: CASSLGGGPYEQYF
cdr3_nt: TGTGCCAGCAGCTTGGGAGGGGGGCCCTACGAGCAGTACTTC

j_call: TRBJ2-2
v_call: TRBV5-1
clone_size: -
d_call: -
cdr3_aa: CASNPRGPGRPSGPNTGELFF
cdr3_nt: TGCGCCAGCAACCCTAGGGGGCCAGGGAGGCCTAGCGGACCGAACACCGGGGAGCTGTTTTTT

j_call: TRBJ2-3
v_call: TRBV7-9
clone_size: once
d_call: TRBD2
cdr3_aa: CASSVTSGAGDTQYF
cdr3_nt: TGTGCCAGCAGCGTGACTAGCGGGGCCGGGGATACGCAGTATTTT

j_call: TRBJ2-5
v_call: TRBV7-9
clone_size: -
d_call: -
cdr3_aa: CASSLDRGETQYF
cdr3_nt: TGTGCCAGCAGCTTAGACCGGGGAGAGACCCAGTACTTC

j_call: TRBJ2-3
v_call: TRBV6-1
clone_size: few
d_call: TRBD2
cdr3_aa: CASSEGGGGRYTQYF
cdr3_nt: TGTGCCAGCAGTGAAGGTGGGGGGGGTCGGTATACGCAGTATTTT

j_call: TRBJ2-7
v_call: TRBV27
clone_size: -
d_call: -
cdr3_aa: CASSSLGDEQYF
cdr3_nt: TGTGCCAGCAGTTCCCTGGGGGACGAGCAGTACTTC

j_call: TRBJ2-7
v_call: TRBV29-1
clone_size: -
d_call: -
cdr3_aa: CSARPPGTYEQYF
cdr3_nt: TGCAGCGCCAGACCCCCTGGGACCTACGAGCAGTACTTC

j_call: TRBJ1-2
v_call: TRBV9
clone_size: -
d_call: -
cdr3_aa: CASSGYSSGCGYTF
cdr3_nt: TGTGCCAGCAGCGGCTACTCCTCAGGGTGCGGCTACACCTTC

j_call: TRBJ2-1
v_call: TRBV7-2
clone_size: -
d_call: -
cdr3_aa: CASSLEWEQFF
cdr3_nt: TGTGCCAGCAGCTTAGAATGGGAGCAGTTCTTC

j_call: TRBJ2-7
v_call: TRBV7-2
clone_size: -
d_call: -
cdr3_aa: CASSLEGGYEQYF
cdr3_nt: TGTGCCAGCAGCTTAGAGGGGGGCTACGAGCAGTACTTC

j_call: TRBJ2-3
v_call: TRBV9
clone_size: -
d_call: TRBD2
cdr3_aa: CASSPGLAGVGDTQYF
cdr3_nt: TGTGCCAGCAGCCCGGGACTAGCGGGAGTAGGAGATACGCAGTATTTT

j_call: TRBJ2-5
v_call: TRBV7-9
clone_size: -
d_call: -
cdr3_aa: CASSSSRVGHGTQYF
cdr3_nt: TGTGCCAGCAGCTCTTCCAGGGTTGGGCATGGGACCCAGTACTTC

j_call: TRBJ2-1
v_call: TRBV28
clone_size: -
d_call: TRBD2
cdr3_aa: CASPPSGRVYNEQFF
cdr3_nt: TGTGCCTCGCCACCTAGCGGGAGGGTATACAATGAGCAGTTCTTC

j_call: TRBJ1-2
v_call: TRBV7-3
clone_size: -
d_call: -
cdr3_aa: CASSLNPGGGGRDGYTF
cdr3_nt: TGTGCCAGCAGCTTAAACCCTGGAGGGGGAGGGAGAGATGGCTACACCTTC

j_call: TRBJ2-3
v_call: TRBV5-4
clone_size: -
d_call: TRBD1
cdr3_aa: CASSSLQGVDTQYF
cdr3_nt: TGTGCCAGCAGCTCCCTACAGGGGGTTGATACGCAGTATTTT

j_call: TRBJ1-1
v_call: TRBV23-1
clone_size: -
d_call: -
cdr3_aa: CASSQFRQASRDTEAFF
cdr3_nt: TGCGCCAGCAGTCAATTCAGACAGGCCTCAAGGGACACTGAAGCTTTCTTT